This T cell receptor (beta chain) was captured in a study of tissue T cells after allogeneic stem cell transplantation. General study findings and limits: Motif-based clustering found tissue-specific repertoire signatures shared across patients, though few clones were shared. Anatomically similar tissues had similar TCR repertoires within each patient.

Survey-depth TCRbeta CDR3 sequencing reported V/J genes and productive frequencies. Generated by immunoSEQ multiplex PCR, the TCRdb table keeps only in-frame clones and is missing some. This sample yields 10,000 to 15,000 clones, of which approximately 63% are seen a single time; around an eighth belongs to the top ten. Autopsy tissues spanned esophagus to rectum, liver, skin, and lymphoid organs including spleen. The ends were cut back, 4 bases at V and 8 bases at J, with 14 bases in the middle. CDR1 and CDR2 from the germline V gene are SGHAT and FQDESV (reference sequence). The CDR3 consists of 13 residues. This clone has a handful of counts. Its antigen is as yet unknown.

This clonotype was obtained from a woman aged 18-49 years with breast cancer. Sequenced material: tissue from the right colon, taken at autopsy. The V call is TRBV11-1, the J call TRBJ1-2, with D maybe TRBD1 (5 bases). The CDR3, as DNA: TGTGCCAGCAGCTCCACCCCAAGGGACGGCTACACCTTC. It yields the protein CASSSTPRDGYTF.